These 22 T cell receptor beta chains share one sample of origin, sequenced in a study of identical twins. TCRdb ran MiXCR on the 5' RACE reads and lists one entry per CDR3 protein. Here the sample spans hundreds of thousands of distinct CDR3 sequences, 8.5% to 9% being singletons. This sample also belongs to another study, concerning yellow fever vaccine responses in identical twins.

Sequencing used PBMCs. These TCRs come from a woman aged 18-35 years in good health.

Turning to this clonotype: Germline is not matched at one junction end, which may reflect a read error. V usage is TRBV10-3 and J usage is TRBJ2-1; 15 nucleotides match TRBD2. Germline CDR1 and CDR2: ENHRY and SYGVKD. This CDR3 contains 18 residues. The CDR3 nucleotides read TGTGCCAGCAGTGAGTCCATCGGACTAGCGGGGGGGCTCAATGAGCAGTTCTTC. Translating gives CASSESIGLAGGLNEQFF.

This clonotype showed up just a few times. The gene calls are TRBV12-3 or TRBV12-4 and TRBJ2-5; TRBD1 might be the D (6 bases). The CDR3 loop spans 12 amino acids. Trimming pared 6 bases from V and 3 bases from J, leaving 8 bases between. The CDR3 DNA follows: TGTGCCAGCAGGGGGACAAAAGAGACCCAGTACTTC. Protein sequence: CASRGTKETQYF.

The genes are TRBV6-5 and TRBJ2-3; D call uncertain. The V end lost 3 bases, the J end lost 0 bases, and 10 bases lay between the germline ends. The CDR3 runs 15 residues. Germline V gene sequence: CDR1 MNHEY, CDR2 SVGAGI. The CDR3 protein is CASSYSDPSTDTQYF. CDR3 coding DNA: TGTGCCAGCAGTTATTCCGATCCTAGCACAGATACGCAGTATTTT.

CDR3 in DNA: TGTGCCAGCAGCCGTCTGCGGGGGACAGGCCAAACTAGGCCAATCTACGAGCAGTACTTC. Amino acids: CASSRLRGTGQTRPIYEQYF. The chain joins TRBV14 to TRBJ2-7; TRBD1 might be the D (8 bases). Germline-derived CDR1 and CDR2 are SGHDN and FVKESK. V was pared by 4 bases and J by 3 bases, with 31 bases between. The CDR3 consists of 20 residues.

In this sample, this clonotype turned up many times. CDR3 nucleotide sequence: TGCAGCGTTGGACTAGCAGCAGATACGCAGTATTTT. It encodes CSVGLAADTQYF. The V gene is TRBV29-1, the J gene TRBJ2-3; 7 bases match TRBD2. The germline V gene has CDR1 SQVTM and CDR2 ANQGSEA. V was clipped by 4 bases and J by 4 bases; unmatched bases: 2. This CDR3 spans 12 amino acids.

The gene calls are TRBV20-1 and TRBJ2-2; D tentatively fits TRBD1 or TRBD2 (5 bases each). Germline V CDR1 and CDR2: DFQATT, SNEGSKA (reference sequence). The CDR3 has 14 amino acids. V shed 1 base and J shed 4 bases, with 10 bases lying between them. This CDR3 is CSARVRGSTGELFF. CDR3 nucleotide sequence: TGCAGTGCTAGAGTACGGGGCAGCACCGGGGAGCTGTTTTTT.

The chain joins TRBV7-3 to TRBJ2-2; maybe TRBD2 (7 bases). V lost 5 bases to trimming and J lost 6 bases, with 16 bases between them. The germline CDR1 and CDR2 sequences are SGHTA and FQGTGA. CDR3 size: 15 residues. CDR3 protein: CASSHGAGASGELFF. The CDR3 bases are TGTGCCAGCAGCCACGGGGCGGGGGCTTCCGGGGAGCTGTTTTTT.

This clonotype was counted between two and nine times. This chain connects TRBV20-1 to TRBJ2-2; TRBD2 aligns across 9 bases. Germline trimming cut 6 bases from V and 6 bases from J; bases unmatched to any gene: 2. This CDR3 spans 12 amino acids. The V gene's germline CDR1 is DFQATT and CDR2 SNEGSKA (reference sequence). CDR3 protein: CSAWTSAGELFF. CDR3 DNA: TGCAGTGCCTGGACTAGCGCCGGGGAGCTGTTTTTT.

This clonotype was counted only a few times. The chain uses TRBV7-9 and TRBJ2-7, with D tentatively TRBD1 (6 bases). Germline loops: CDR1 SEHNR, CDR2 FQNEAQ (reference sequence). The CDR3 totals 15 residues. Trimming removed 5 bases from V and 3 bases from J, with 17 bases in between. The CDR3 loop is CASSPQGTNFYEQYF. DNA for the CDR3: TGTGCCAGCAGCCCCCAAGGGACAAACTTCTACGAGCAGTACTTC. The entire variable domain, with the rest obtained from reference TRBV7-9 and TRBJ2-7, is as follows: DTGVSQNPRHKITKRGQNVTFRCDPISEHNRLYWYRQTLGQGPEFLTYFQNEAQLEKSRLLSDRFSAERPKGSFSTLEIQRTEQGDSAMYLCASSPQGTNFYEQYFGPGTRLTVT.

This clonotype was counted ten times or more. The chain uses TRBV6-5 and TRBJ1-2, with unresolved D. The germline V and J ends were trimmed by 2 bases and 4 bases, with 14 bases remaining between them. Germline V gives CDR1 MNHEY, CDR2 SVGAGI. This CDR3 contains 15 residues. The CDR3 here is CASSYRLGAVYGYTF. Here the CDR3 DNA reads TGTGCCAGCAGTTACCGGTTAGGAGCGGTCTATGGCTACACCTTC.

This clonotype turned up a few times. The chain recombines TRBV6-1 with TRBJ2-6; the D gene could be TRBD1 or TRBD2 (6 bases each). This CDR3 region has 17 residues. Germline loops: CDR1 MNHNS, CDR2 SASEGT. Trimming left V 4 bases short and J 0 bases short, with 13 bases between. The CDR3 reads CASSGGGLGSGANVLTF. The CDR3 DNA reads as TGTGCCAGCAGTGGAGGGGGGCTAGGCTCTGGGGCCAACGTCCTGACTTTC.

CDR3 nucleotide sequence: TGCGCCAGCAGCCAAGATGGGGGGGATGAGCAGTTCTTC. The encoded protein is CASSQDGGDEQFF. V and J are TRBV4-3 and TRBJ2-1, with TRBD2 matching over 7 bases. Trimming took 0 bases from V and 8 from J; bases not matched to a gene: 1. Per the germline V gene, CDR1 is LGHNA and CDR2 is YSLEER. The CDR3 length is 13 residues.

V gene TRBV3-1 combines with J gene TRBJ2-6; D might be TRBD1 (5 bases). Germline V gene sequence: CDR1 LGHDT, CDR2 YNNKEL (reference sequence). The CDR3 sequence is 15 residues long. V lost 3 bases and J lost 2, with 8 bases in between. In DNA, the CDR3 is TGTGCCAGCAGCCACAGGGCTACTGGGGCCAACGTCCTGACTTTC. Its translation: CASSHRATGANVLTF.

This clonotype was detected a few times. V usage is TRBV7-8 and J usage is TRBJ2-5; TRBD1 matches 8 bases. The CDR3 totals 17 residues. V lost 5 bases and J lost 4; bases outside the gene matches: 15. CDR1 is SGHVS and CDR2 is FQNEAQ in the germline V gene. CDR3 sequence: CASSKPRRTGPGETQYF. The CDR3 DNA sequence: TGTGCCAGCAGCAAACCTAGGAGGACAGGGCCGGGAGAGACCCAGTACTTC.

The rearrangement uses TRBV18 and TRBJ2-3; a weak D match, TRBD2 (5 bases). Germline assignment: CDR1 KGHSH and CDR2 LQKENI. The CDR3 is made up of 14 amino acids. Trimming cost V 3 bases and J 4 bases, with 11 bases left between them. CDR3 protein: CASSPQERADTQYF. Written as DNA, the CDR3 is TGTGCCAGCTCACCCCAGGAGAGGGCAGATACGCAGTATTTT.

This clonotype occurred a few times. The chain combines TRBV20-1 with TRBJ2-3; tentatively, D is TRBD1 (6 bases). The CDR3 contains 14 residues. Germline V lookup: CDR1 DFQATT, CDR2 SNEGSKA (reference sequence). Trimming pared 3 bases from V and 10 bases from J, leaving 20 bases between. CDR3 nucleotide sequence: TGCAGTGCTAGTTCGGACAGTGGGCCAAGGGCGCAGTATTTT. It encodes CSASSDSGPRAQYF.

The V gene is TRBV24-1, the J gene TRBJ2-2; no clear D gene. The CDR3 length is 13 residues. The germline V gene has CDR1 KGHDR and CDR2 SFDVKD. V lost 10 bases, J lost 0 bases, and 8 bases lay in between. CDR3 protein: CATTDSNTGELFF. The CDR3 DNA reads as TGTGCCACTACTGATTCGAACACCGGGGAGCTGTTTTTT.

The chain joins TRBV24-1 to TRBJ2-5, with D perhaps matching TRBD1 (6 bases). The CDR3 spans 18 residues. CDR1 is KGHDR and CDR2 is SFDVKD in the germline V gene. V gave up 2 bases and J gave up 5 bases, with 23 bases separating them. Here the CDR3 reads CATSDSFGQTLLGETQYF. The CDR3 DNA follows: TGTGCCACCAGTGATTCGTTTGGACAGACACTTCTTGGGGAGACCCAGTACTTC.

The genes are TRBV7-8 and TRBJ2-5; 9 nucleotides agree with TRBD2. CDR3 length equals 16 residues. J lost 0 bases, V lost 3 bases, and 5 bases had no gene match. Per germline, CDR1 SGHVS and CDR2 FQNEAQ. This chain's CDR3 is CASSFWPSGDQETQYF. For the CDR3, the DNA is TGTGCCAGCAGCTTTTGGCCTAGCGGGGACCAAGAGACCCAGTACTTC.

The gene calls are TRBV15 and TRBJ2-7; D gene uncertain. Looked up from germline, CDR1 is LNHNV and CDR2 is YYDKDF (reference sequence). Trimming took 0 bases from V and 7 from J, leaving 16 bases between them. CDR3 length equals 15 residues. The CDR3 spells CATSRDSRTPGEQYF. DNA of the CDR3: TGTGCCACCAGCAGAGATAGCAGGACCCCTGGGGAGCAGTACTTC.

This clonotype was recorded a few times. This chain connects TRBV29-1 to TRBJ2-1; 10 bases align to TRBD1. Germline V lookup: CDR1 SQVTM, CDR2 ANQGSEA. The ends lost 6 bases at V and 7 bases at J; junction bases unmatched: 9. The CDR3 loop spans 14 amino acids. The CDR3 region is CSVLPGQGSNEQFF. CDR3 coding DNA: TGCAGCGTCCTACCGGGACAGGGGTCTAATGAGCAGTTCTTC.

Details on this clonotype: A single base separates this from a much larger clone, so it may be a read error. J is TRBJ2-1 and V is TRBV12-3 or TRBV12-4; the match to TRBD2 covers 8 bases. This CDR3 is built from 15 residues. V gave up 7 bases and J gave up 2 bases; unmatched junction bases: 7. The CDR3 DNA follows: TGTGCCAGCAACCCCCGGGGGGGAACCTACAATGAGCAGTTCTTC. Its translation is CASNPRGGTYNEQFF.